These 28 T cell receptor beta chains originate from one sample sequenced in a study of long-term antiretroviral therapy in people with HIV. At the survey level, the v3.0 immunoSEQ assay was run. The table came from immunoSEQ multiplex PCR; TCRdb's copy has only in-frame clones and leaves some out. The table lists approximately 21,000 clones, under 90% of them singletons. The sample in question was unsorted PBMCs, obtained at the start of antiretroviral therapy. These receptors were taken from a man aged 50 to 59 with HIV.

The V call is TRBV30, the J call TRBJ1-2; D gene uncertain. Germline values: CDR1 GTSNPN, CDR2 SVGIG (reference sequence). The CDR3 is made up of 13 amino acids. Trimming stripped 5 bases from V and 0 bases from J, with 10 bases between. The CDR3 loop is CAWEFQPNYGYTF. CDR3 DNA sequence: TGTGCCTGGGAGTTTCAGCCTAACTATGGCTACACCTTC.

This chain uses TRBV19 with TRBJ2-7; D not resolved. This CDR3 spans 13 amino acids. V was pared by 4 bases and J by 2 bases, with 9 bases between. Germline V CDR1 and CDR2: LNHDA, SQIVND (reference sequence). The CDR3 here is CASSTFEAYEQYF. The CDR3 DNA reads TGTGCCAGTAGTACCTTCGAGGCCTACGAGCAGTACTTC.

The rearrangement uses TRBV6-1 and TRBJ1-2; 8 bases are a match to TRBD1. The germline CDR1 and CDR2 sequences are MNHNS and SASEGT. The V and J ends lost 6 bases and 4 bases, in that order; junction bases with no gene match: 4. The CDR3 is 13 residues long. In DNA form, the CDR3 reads TGTGCCAGCAGAGTGGACAGGGTCTATGGCTACACCTTC. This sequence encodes CASRVDRVYGYTF.

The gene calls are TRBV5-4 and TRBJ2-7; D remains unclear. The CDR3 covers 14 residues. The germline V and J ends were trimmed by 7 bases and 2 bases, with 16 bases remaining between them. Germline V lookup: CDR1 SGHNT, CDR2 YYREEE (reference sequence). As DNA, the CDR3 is TGTGCCAGCGGAAGAAGGACCGGTACCTACGAGCAGTACTTC. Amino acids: CASGRRTGTYEQYF.

CDR3 DNA: TGTGCCAGCAGTGGTCACAGGGACAGGGTTTCACCCCTCCACTTT. Protein sequence: CASSGHRDRVSPLHF. The chain joins TRBV6-6 to TRBJ1-6, with 9 bases that match TRBD1. The germline gives CDR1 MNHNY, CDR2 SVGAGI (reference sequence). The V and J ends lost 5 bases and 9 bases, in that order; junction bases with no gene match: 8. The CDR3 sequence is 15 residues long.

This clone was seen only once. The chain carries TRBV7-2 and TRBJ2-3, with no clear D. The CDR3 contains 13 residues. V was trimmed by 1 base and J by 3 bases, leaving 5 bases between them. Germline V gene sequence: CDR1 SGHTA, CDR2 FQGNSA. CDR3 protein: CASSLEVTDTQYF. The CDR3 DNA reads TGTGCCAGCAGCTTAGAAGTGACAGATACGCAGTATTTT.

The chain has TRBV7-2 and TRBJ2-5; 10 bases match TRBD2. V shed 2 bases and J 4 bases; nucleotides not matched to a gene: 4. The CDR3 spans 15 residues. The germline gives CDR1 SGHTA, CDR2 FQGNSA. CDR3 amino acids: CASSLLAGVGETQYF. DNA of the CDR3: TGTGCCAGCAGCTTACTAGCGGGAGTTGGAGAGACCCAGTACTTC.

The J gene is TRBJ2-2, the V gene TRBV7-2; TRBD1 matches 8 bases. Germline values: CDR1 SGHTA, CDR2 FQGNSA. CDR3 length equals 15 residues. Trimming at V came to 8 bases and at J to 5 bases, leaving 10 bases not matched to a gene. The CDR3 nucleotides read TGTGCCAGCGTACTAGGACAGGGTTGGACCGGGGAGCTGTTTTTT. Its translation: CASVLGQGWTGELFF.

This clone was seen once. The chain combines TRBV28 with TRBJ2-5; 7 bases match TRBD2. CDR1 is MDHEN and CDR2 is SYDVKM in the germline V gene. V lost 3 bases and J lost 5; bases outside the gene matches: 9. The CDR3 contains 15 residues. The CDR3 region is CASSFLRTRRETQYF. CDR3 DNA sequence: TGTGCCAGCAGTTTCTTGCGGACTAGACGGGAGACCCAGTACTTC.

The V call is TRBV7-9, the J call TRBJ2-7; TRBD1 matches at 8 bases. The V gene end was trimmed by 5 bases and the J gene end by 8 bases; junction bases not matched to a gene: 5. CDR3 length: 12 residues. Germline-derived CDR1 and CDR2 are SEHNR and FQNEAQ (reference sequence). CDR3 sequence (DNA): TGTGCCAGCAGCCTCGACAGGGGTCAGCAGTACTTC. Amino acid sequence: CASSLDRGQQYF.

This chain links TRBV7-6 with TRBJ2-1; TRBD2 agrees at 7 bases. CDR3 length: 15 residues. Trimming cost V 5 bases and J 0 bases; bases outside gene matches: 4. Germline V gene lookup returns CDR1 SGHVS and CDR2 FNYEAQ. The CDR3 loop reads CASSPRTSSYNEQFF. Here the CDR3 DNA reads TGTGCCAGCAGCCCACGGACTAGCTCCTACAATGAGCAGTTCTTC.

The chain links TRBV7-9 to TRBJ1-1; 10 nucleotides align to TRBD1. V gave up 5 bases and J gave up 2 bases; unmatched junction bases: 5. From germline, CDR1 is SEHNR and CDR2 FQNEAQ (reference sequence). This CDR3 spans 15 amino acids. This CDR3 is CASSVWTGGNTEAFF. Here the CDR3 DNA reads TGTGCCAGCAGCGTGTGGACAGGGGGAAACACTGAAGCTTTCTTT.

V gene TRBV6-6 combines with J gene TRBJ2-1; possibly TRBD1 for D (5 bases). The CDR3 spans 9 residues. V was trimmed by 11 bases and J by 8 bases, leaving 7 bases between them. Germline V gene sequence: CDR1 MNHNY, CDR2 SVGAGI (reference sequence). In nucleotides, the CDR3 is TGTGCCGTAGGGGATGAGCAGTTCTTC. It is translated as CAVGDEQFF.

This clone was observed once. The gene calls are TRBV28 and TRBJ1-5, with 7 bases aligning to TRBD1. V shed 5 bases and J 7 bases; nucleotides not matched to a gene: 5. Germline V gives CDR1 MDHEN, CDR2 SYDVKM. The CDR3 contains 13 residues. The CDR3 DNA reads TGTGCCAGCAGTGATACAGGGGCGCAGCCCCAGCATTTT. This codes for CASSDTGAQPQHF. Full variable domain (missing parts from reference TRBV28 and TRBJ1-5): DVKVTQSSRYLVKRTGEKVFLECVQDMDHENMFWYRQDPGLGLRLIYFSYDVKMKEKGDIPEGYSVSREKKERFSLILESASTNQTSMYLCASSDTGAQPQHFGDGTRLSIL.

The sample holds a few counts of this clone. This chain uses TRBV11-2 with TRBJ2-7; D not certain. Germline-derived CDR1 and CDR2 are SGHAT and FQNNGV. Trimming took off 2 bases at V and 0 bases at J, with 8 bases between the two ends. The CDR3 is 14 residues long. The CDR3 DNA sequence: TGTGCCAGCAGCTTAACCGACATCTCCTACGAGCAGTACTTC. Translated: CASSLTDISYEQYF.

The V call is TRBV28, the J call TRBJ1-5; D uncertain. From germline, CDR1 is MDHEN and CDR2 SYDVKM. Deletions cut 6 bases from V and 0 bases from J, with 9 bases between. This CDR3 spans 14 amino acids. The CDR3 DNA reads TGTGCCAGCAGCCCCAGTCTTAGCAATCAGCCCCAGCATTTT. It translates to CASSPSLSNQPQHF.

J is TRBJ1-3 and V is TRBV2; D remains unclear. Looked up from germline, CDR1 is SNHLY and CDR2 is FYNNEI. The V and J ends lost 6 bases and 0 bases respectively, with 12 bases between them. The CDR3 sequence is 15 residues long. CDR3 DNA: TGTGCCAGCAGCGCCGACGGCTACTCTGGAAACACCATATATTTT. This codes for CASSADGYSGNTIYF. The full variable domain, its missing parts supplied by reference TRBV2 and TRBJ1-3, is EPEVTQTPSHQVTQMGQEVILRCVPISNHLYFYWYRQILGQKVEFLVSFYNNEISEKSEIFDDQFSVERPDGSNFTLKIRSTKLEDSAMYFCASSADGYSGNTIYFGEGSWLTVV.

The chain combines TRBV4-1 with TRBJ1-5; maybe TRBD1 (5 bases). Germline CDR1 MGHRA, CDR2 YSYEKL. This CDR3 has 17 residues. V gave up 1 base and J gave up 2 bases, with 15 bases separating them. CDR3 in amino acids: CASSQGPGPRGNQPQHF. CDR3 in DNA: TGCGCCAGCAGCCAAGGGCCGGGACCAAGAGGCAATCAGCCCCAGCATTTT.

The CDR3 DNA reads as TGTGCCAGCAGCCAGGGACAGGGAATTTTCGGTGAAGCTTTCTTT. It specifies CASSQGQGIFGEAFF. The chain links TRBV7-2 to TRBJ1-1; 9 positions match TRBD1. The CDR3 loop spans 15 amino acids. Germline V CDR1 and CDR2: SGHTA, FQGNSA. The ends lost 5 bases at V and 7 bases at J; junction bases unmatched: 11.

Written as DNA, the CDR3 is TGTGCCAGCAGCGTTGGGACAGGGAACCAGCCCCAGCATTTT. Amino acid sequence: CASSVGTGNQPQHF. The gene calls are TRBV7-6 and TRBJ1-5, with TRBD1 matching 9 bases. CDR3 length: 14 amino acids. Germline assignment: CDR1 SGHVS and CDR2 FNYEAQ. The V and J ends lost 5 bases and 7 bases, in that order; junction bases with no gene match: 6.

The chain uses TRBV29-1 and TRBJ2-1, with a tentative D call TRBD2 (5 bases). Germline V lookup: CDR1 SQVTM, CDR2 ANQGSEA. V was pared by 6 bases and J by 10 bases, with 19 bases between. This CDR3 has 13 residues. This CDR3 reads CSVRHSGEGEQFF. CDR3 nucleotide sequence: TGCAGCGTCAGGCACTCTGGCGAGGGCGAGCAGTTCTTC.

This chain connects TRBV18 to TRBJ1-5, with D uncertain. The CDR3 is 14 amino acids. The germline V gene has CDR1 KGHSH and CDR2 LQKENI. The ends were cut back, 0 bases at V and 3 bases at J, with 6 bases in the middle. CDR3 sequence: CASSPPQYNQPQHF. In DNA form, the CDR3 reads TGTGCCAGCTCACCACCGCAGTACAATCAGCCCCAGCATTTT.

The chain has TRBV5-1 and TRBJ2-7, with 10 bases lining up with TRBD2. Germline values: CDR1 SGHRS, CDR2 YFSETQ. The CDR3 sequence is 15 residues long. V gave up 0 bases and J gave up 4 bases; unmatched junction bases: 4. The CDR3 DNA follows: TGCGCCAGCAGCTTGGCAGGACTAGCGGAATACGAGCAGTACTTC. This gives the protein CASSLAGLAEYEQYF.

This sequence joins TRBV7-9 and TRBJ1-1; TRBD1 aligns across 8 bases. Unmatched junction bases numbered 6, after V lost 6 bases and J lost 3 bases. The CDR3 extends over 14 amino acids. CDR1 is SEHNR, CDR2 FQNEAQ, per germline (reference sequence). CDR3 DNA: TGTGCCAGCAGACAATGGACAGGGCACACTGAAGCTTTCTTT. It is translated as CASRQWTGHTEAFF.

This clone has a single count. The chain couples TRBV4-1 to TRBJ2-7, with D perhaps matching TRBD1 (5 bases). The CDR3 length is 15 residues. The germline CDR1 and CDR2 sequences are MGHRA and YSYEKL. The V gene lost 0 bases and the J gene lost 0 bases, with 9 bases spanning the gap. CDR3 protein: CASSQERTSSYEQYF. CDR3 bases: TGCGCCAGCAGCCAAGAACGGACAAGCTCCTACGAGCAGTACTTC.

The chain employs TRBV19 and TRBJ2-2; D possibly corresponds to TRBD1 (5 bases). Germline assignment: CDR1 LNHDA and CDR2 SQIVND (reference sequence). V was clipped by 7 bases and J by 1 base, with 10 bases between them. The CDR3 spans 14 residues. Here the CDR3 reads CASNRRLNTGELFF. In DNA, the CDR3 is TGTGCCAGTAACAGGAGATTGAACACCGGGGAGCTGTTTTTT.

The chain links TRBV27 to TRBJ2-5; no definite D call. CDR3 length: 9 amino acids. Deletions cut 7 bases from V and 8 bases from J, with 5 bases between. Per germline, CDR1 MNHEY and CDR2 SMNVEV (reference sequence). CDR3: CASKRTQYF. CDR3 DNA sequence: TGTGCCAGCAAGAGAACCCAGTACTTC.

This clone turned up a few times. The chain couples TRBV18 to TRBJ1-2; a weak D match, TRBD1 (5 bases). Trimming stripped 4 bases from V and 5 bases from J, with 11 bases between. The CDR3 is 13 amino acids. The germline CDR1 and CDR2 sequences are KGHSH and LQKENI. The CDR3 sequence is CASSRGARYGYTF. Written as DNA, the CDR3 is TGTGCCAGCTCACGCGGGGCGAGGTATGGCTACACCTTC.